Sequencing of this T cell receptor beta chain was carried out in a study of blood T cells in healthy people across ages. Overall study results and limits: Per-million-T-cell TCR beta diversity fell roughly linearly with age.

Peripheral blood was drawn, around 9.3 milliliters per donor. For the second PCR, which ran for roughly 7 to 11 cycles, a sample-barcoded 5' primer and a J-beta primer mix were used. A template-switch adaptor containing 12 random nucleotides labeled each cDNA molecule. Per sample, CDR3-containing paired-end reads numbered at least 2.5 million. One entry per CDR3 protein results from TCRdb running MiXCR on the 5' RACE reads. The sample has over 1,500,000 distinct CDR3 sequences, roughly two fifths seen once. To note about this clonotype: What it binds is unknown.

The CDR3 sequence is 15 residues long. CDR1 SGHTA and CDR2 FQGNSA come from the germline V gene. Trimming took 3 bases from V and 2 from J, leaving 12 bases between them. The sequence was obtained from a human donor in good health. The chain recombines TRBV7-2 with TRBJ2-3; D uncertain. The sequenced sample was blood. The CDR3 loop is CASSLVVTDTDTQYF. DNA for the CDR3: TGTGCCAGCAGCTTGGTGGTTACGGACACAGATACGCAGTATTTT.